The sequence of this T cell receptor (beta chain) was determined in a study of PD-1 blockade in classical Hodgkin lymphoma. Overall study findings and caveats: Reported baseline diversity: healthy donors highest, relapsed/refractory patients lowest. Prior therapy or disease activity may underlie the repertoire differences, whose causes remain undefined.

Described time point: newly diagnosed, previously untreated cHL patient sample. Newly diagnosed classical Hodgkin lymphoma PBMCs, still untreated, provided the comparison samples. A note on this clone: Its antigen is still unknown.

The CDR3 contains 14 residues. Per germline, CDR1 MNHEY and CDR2 SMNVEV (reference sequence). V lost 7 bases and J lost 1, with 12 bases in between. The table came from immunoSEQ multiplex PCR; TCRdb's copy has only in-frame clones and leaves some out. The sample consists of some 49,000 clones, under 95% of them appearing once. This clonotype was obtained from a human donor with classical Hodgkin lymphoma. This sequence joins TRBV27 and TRBJ2-3; no reliable D call. Sequencing was performed on peripheral blood mononuclear cells (PBMCs). CDR3 sequence reads: CASKRLSGTDTQYF. CDR3 nucleotides: TGTGCCAGCAAGAGATTATCAGGCACAGATACGCAGTATTTT.